This TCR beta chain was recovered during a study of shared clonotypes between healthy human individuals. Into CD45RA+ naive and CD45RA-negative memory subsets, the CD4+ cells were split. Deep was the level used in running the assay. Assay used: immunoSEQ multiplex PCR; TCRdb lists only in-frame clones, some missing. The sample includes 850,000 to 1,100,000 clones, 70% to 85% of them seen just once. V was clipped by 2 bases and J by 1 base; unmatched bases: 6. The CDR3 has 16 residues. Germline loops: CDR1 MNHEY, CDR2 SVGAGI. Specimen: memory CD4+ T cells from PBMCs. Subset described: CD45RA-negative fraction. This TCR was recovered from a man aged 18-30 years in good health. Some clones in this sample may be carry-over from other donors' samples. This rearrangement joins TRBV6-5 to TRBJ1-1; 8 positions match TRBD1. The CDR3 sequence: CASSYRSQGANTEAFF. DNA of the CDR3: TGTGCCAGCAGTTACCGTTCGCAGGGGGCGAACACTGAAGCTTTCTTT.